Described below is a single T cell receptor beta chain sequence and its context. Its target is unknown. TCRdb keeps only in-frame clones here, not all; method: immunoSEQ multiplex PCR. The sample has hundreds of thousands of clones, around 86% seen once. The data stem from a study of cytomegalovirus exposure and HLA in healthy donors. Trimming cost V 5 bases and J 7 bases, with 15 bases left between them. Looked up from germline, CDR1 is MNHEY and CDR2 is SVGAGI. The CDR3 length is 15 residues. Overall study findings and caveats: Researchers catalogued 160 or so TCR beta chains as cytomegalovirus-associated. The study found most TCR sequences rare, yet found some public TCRs in many donors. Cytomegalovirus status, reportedly, was diagnosed with high specificity and sensitivity by the classifier.

The clonotype was recovered from a woman younger than 30 in good health and CMV-seronegative. Source material: PBMCs. The gene calls are TRBV6-5 and TRBJ1-6, with D perhaps matching TRBD1 (5 bases). The CDR3 nucleotides are TGTGCCAGCAGTCAAAAGACAGATTTCAATTCACCCCTCCACTTT. This codes for CASSQKTDFNSPLHF.